The present T cell receptor beta chain was sequenced within a study of cytomegalovirus exposure and HLA in healthy donors (TCRdb year 2017). About the study as a whole: An earlier analysis of several hundred of the donors reported approximately 300 Gb of sequence data and around 110 million unique TCR beta sequences from 150 million to 200 million T cells. Besides the first cohort of some 670 subjects, a separate validation cohort made up of 120 different subjects was used. HLA typing included class I and class II loci at four-digit resolution. To predict cytomegalovirus infection status, the study brought together high-throughput TCR immunosequencing, statistical association of individual TCRs with disease status, and machine learning. A later analysis re-examined previously published TCR beta repertoires from around 670 donors and added high-resolution HLA genotyping to investigate patterns of TCR occurrence. An early release covering some 640 HLA-typed donors comprised approximately 300 gigabases of sequencing data and around 80 million unique TCR sequences. Donor age, sex, ethnicity and CMV serostatus were compiled together with the repertoire data. In a later genetic analysis, genome-wide SNP genotypes for about three fifths of the roughly 670 donors were used, and that subset was treated as a discovery cohort. The number of typed donors differed by locus: about 620-640 for A, B, C, DRB1 and DQB1; about 520 for DQA1; 606 for DPA1; and approximately 450 for DPB1. An earlier analysis of fewer than 750 of the donors used high-throughput TCR beta sequencing to judge whether each TCR beta V gene segment behaved as functional or pseudogenic. Among a few hundred genotyped donors of the cohort, an average of about 240,000 unique TCR beta nucleotide sequences were sequenced per donor, around 20% of them non-productive. Roughly five DR-DQ haplotypes were handled as single units for association and clustering, since linkage in the cohort was strong. The study aimed to test whether signatures of past pathogen exposure could be identified by cataloging public T cell receptors. Every repertoire in the discovery cohort had been generated on one and the same sequencing platform. Rather than drawing on any new phenotypic data, the later analysis identified candidate immune exposures from TCR beta sequences and the way those sequences occurred across donors. Of the roughly 390 genotyped donors, roughly 80% were placed in the genetic ancestry cluster associated with self-reported Caucasian donors. The study used immunosequencing to profile the T cell repertoires of several hundred subjects and linked those repertoires to cytomegalovirus serostatus. What the authors observed across the whole study: A further reported finding was that TCR beta sequences accurately predicted the HLA-A and HLA-B alleles for most subjects in the first cohort. An association between a missense DCLRE1C variant and V-gene and J-gene trimming of TCR beta chains was found in a later genetic analysis and replicated in an independent cohort. Some IMGT-functional V segments, including TRBV6-2 and TRBV6-3, could not be distinguished by the 87-base-pair reads and were therefore excluded. HLA typing was unavailable for some donors at each locus, so association tests used only the typed subset. When HLA alleles, especially DR and DQ, strongly co-occurred, TCR associations were difficult to assign to individual alleles. The classifier was reported to diagnose cytomegalovirus status with high specificity and sensitivity in both the original and validation cohorts. The sequencing pipeline was judged likely to have produced a cluster of highly shared sequence variants as a technical artifact. In an earlier analysis of fewer than 750 of the donors, most TCR beta V segments were observed in productive rearrangements about 87% or about 30% of the time, broadly matching IMGT annotations. According to the authors, the approach could potentially be generalized to other disease states and immunological phenotypes. In a later analysis, 16,951 TCR beta sequences were associated with specific HLA alleles at a false discovery rate of 0.05. Compared with the approximately 670-donor mean, donors in an Asian-associated ancestry cluster had fewer N-insertions in productive TCRs, according to a later genetic analysis. Only TCR beta chains were sequenced in this cohort, and the absence of alpha or paired-chain data limited detectable features. In vitro tests confirmed that three of the cytomegalovirus-associated TCR beta chains recognize cytomegalovirus antigens. Several of the top co-occurrence clusters appeared to be linked to parvovirus B19, influenza, CMV and Epstein-Barr virus, according to a later analysis. The presence/absence analyses assumed that sequencing depth was roughly uniform across donors, and that assumption may not be true. The study gave a list of around 170 TCR beta chains associated with cytomegalovirus. Correlated functional status among segregating V segments might be attributable to linkage disequilibrium, but an unknown experimental factor could not be ruled out. The earlier analysis of around 600 of the donors excluded approximately 17 rarely observed V segments, including chromosome 9 orphons, because counts were too low. A later analysis found that TCR association rates varied across HLA loci, with DRB1 alleles showing the most associated TCRs and HLA-C alleles the fewest. For the cohort, immune exposure information was limited to CMV serostatus. Across donors, most TCR sequences were observed very rarely, whereas some public TCRs were present in many individuals. A later analysis found that HLA-associated TCR beta chains were more clonally expanded and had lower generation probabilities than equally common non-associated chains. In a later analysis, most CMV-associated TCR beta chains were found to appear HLA-restricted, with HLA associations seemingly driven largely by CMV exposure.

Comment on this clone: No antigen is known for it. No per-base quality is available; no much larger clone lies one base away.

Libraries came from the immunoSEQ multiplex PCR assay. For the multiplex PCR, a mixture combining 60 forward primers for TCR Vbeta segments and 13 reverse primers for TCR Jbeta segments was used. The CDR3 region of rearranged TCR beta genes was amplified from genomic DNA with a multiplex PCR assay. Amplified TCR beta libraries were sequenced as 87-base-pair reads on the Illumina HiSeq System. As for the authors' bioinformatics: A later analysis tallied roughly 78 million unique TCR beta chains across the 666 repertoires, and about 10 million of those chains were shared by two or more donors. To remove PCR and sequencing errors, raw reads were error-corrected and collapsed into unique sequences using a nearest-neighbor algorithm that merged closely related sequences. Alignment of CDR3 sequences to IMGT reference sequences was used to assign V, D and J gene segments. For a sequence to be retained, a match of at least six nucleotides was required to both a V gene segment and a J gene segment. A rearrangement was called productive if the CDR3 had no stop codons and remained in frame with V and J, and every other rearrangement was called non-productive. Following IMGT convention, CDR3 was defined as the stretch from the second conserved V-encoded cysteine up to the conserved J-encoded phenylalanine. Sequences without an unambiguous match to a single V gene segment were excluded from the earlier analysis of about 630 of the donors. In an earlier analysis of several hundred of the donors, V segments were called functional above 56.7% productive rearrangements and were called segregating when the between-donor standard deviation exceeded 5%. To diagnose cytomegalovirus status from the catalog of TCR beta chain sequences, a statistical classification framework was built. V and J gene assignment, in a later analysis, came from comparing TCR nucleotide sequences with IMGT/GENE-DB human TR gene sequences. A later analysis assigned CDR3 sequences and most-parsimonious VDJ recombination scenarios with the TCRdist pipeline. In a later analysis, each TCR beta chain was defined by its CDR3 amino acid sequence together with its V-gene family, and reads lacking a unique V-gene family were excluded. In a later analysis, 500 to 650 highly shared, low-generation-probability nucleotide sequences were removed to address suspected cross-contamination and a sequencing artifact. For each public chain, a later analysis derived a clonal expansion index from normalized ranks of inferred template counts within each repertoire. Generation probabilities in a later analysis came from a VDJ recombination model fitted to out-of-frame rearrangements, and those results were checked against IGoR. A later analysis scored TCR-TCR, TCR-HLA and TCR-CMV co-occurrence with hypergeometric tests, applying a repertoire-size bias correction to TCR pairs. A later analysis estimated false discovery rates by permuting HLA or CMV assignments 20 times. In a later analysis, co-occurring TCRs were grouped with DBSCAN, and TCRdist sequence similarity was added when clustering was performed within HLA-allele-positive subsets. Repertoires with fewer than 30,000 or more than 120,000 public chains, plus five repertoires with anomalous nucleotide sharing, were excluded from co-occurrence clustering. TCRdb took this table from immuneACCESS and kept in-frame rearrangements with V and J called. Such tables lack part of the clones; where checked against another copy, unresolved V genes explain under half of the gap, and the rest is unexplained. That table supplies the V and J calls and clone size; D and trimming were determined from the DNA. This sample has 150,000 to 200,000 clones in its table, and approximately 82% of those were observed once. The ten largest clones take up over 2% of the sample.

The cohort comprised several hundred healthy bone marrow donors. Cohort members were all nominally healthy when sampled, although unrecorded immune exposures were likely present. The donor was CMV seronegative and was included in the group of 352 seronegative cohort members. Every donor gave a peripheral blood sample, and the peripheral blood mononuclear cells from that sample were used for TCR beta sequencing. Genomic DNA extraction from the blood cell samples was performed with the Qiagen DNeasy Blood Extraction Kit. The V end loses 0 bases and the J end loses 5 bases, and a stretch of 11 bases separates them. Reading from cysteine to phenylalanine, the CDR3 counts 15 amino acids. The CDR3 DNA has 45 bases and is translated from base 1. From the germline V gene, CDR1 is SGHRS and CDR2 is YFSETQ.

Sequencing input: PBMCs. The sequence came from a woman aged 25 to 39 in good health and CMV-seronegative. Rearrangement joined TRBV5-1 to TRBJ2-2, and perhaps TRBD1 as D gene, on 5 matching bases. Here the CDR3 is given as CASSLEAGWTGELFF. The DNA sequence reads TGCGCCAGCAGCTTGGAGGCAGGGTGGACCGGGGAGCTGTTTTTT. Extended through the reference TRBV5-1 and TRBJ2-2 proteins, this CDR3 yields the full variable domain: KAGVTQTPRYLIKTRGQQVTLSCSPISGHRSVSWYQQTPGQGLQFLFEYFSETQRNKGNFPGRFSGRQFSNSRSEMNVSTLELGDSALYLCASSLEAGWTGELFFGEGSRLTVL.